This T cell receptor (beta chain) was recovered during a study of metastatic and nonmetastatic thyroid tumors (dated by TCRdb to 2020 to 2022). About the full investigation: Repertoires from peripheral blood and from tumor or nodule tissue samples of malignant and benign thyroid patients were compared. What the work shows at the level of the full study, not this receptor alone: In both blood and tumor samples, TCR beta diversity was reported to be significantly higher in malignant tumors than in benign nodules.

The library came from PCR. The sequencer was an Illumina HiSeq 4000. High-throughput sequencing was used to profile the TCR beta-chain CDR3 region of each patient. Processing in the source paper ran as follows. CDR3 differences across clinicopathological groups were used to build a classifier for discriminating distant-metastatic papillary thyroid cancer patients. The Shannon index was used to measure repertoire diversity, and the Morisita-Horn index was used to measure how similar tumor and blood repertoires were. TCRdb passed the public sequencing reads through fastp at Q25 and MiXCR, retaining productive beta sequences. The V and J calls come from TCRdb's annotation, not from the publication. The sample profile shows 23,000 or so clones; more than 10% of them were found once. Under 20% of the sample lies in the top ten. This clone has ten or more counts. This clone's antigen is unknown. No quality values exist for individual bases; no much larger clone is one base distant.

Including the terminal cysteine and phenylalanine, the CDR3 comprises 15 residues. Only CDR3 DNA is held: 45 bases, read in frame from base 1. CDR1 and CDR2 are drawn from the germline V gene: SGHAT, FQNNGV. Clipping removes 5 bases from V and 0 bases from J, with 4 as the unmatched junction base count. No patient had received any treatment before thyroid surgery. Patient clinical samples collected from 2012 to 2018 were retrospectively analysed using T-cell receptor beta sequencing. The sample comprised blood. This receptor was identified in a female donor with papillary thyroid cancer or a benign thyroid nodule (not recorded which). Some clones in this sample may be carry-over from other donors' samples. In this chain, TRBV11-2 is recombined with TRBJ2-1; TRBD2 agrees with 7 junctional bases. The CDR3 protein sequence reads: CASSQSGISYNEQFF. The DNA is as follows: TGTGCCAGCAGCCAAAGCGGGATCTCCTACAATGAGCAGTTCTTC.